Listed below are T cell receptor beta chains from one sample, sequenced in a study of shared clonotypes between healthy human individuals. Assay used: immunoSEQ multiplex PCR; TCRdb lists only in-frame clones, some missing. This sample yields some 360,000 clones, of which less than 85% are seen a single time; about 10% belongs to the top ten. The sequencing input was memory CD4+ T cells sorted from blood. These receptors were obtained from a man under 40 in good health. The CDR3 runs from the conserved cysteine through the conserved F or W.

v_gene | CDR3aa
TRBV5-1 | CASSLSGNTGELFF
TRBV7-8 | CASSPTGSRKNIQYF
TRBV14 | CASSQVSPGVEQYF
TRBV6-1 | CASSEGSSGRTGAYNEQFF
TRBV5-1 | CASSFRLTATEAFF
TRBV28 | CASSFLGNQPQHF
TRBV29-1 | CSVVGPFANTGELFF
TRBV18 | CASAAQTDTDTQYF
TRBV9 | CASSVATVHNEQFF
TRBV28 | CASSLLADAYEQYF
TRBV5-4 | CASSLTTGTATEAFF
TRBV11-3 | CASSRSHNEQFF
TRBV5-1 | CASSEGLAVTEQFF
TRBV9 | CASSVSTSGASTDTQYF
TRBV30 | CAQTTGFNYGYTF
TRBV28 | CASATGLIFGEQYF
TRBV27 | CASSLSGTPPGELFF
TRBV7-8 | CASSLGLSHYGYTF
TRBV7-2 | CASSHPGQGSSYEQYF
TRBV9 | CASSVELRNTEAFF
TRBV7-8 | CASSFQGFGYEQYF
TRBV28 | CASSLAAEINEKLFF
TRBV5-6 | CASRDRYNEQFF
TRBV10-2 | CASSEAPEIGYEQYF